This T cell receptor (beta chain) was found in a study of shared clonotypes between healthy human individuals. The wider study: Samples came from a couple of female and a few male donors aged 18 to 49. The study's findings and limits: Clonotypes shared by all four donors outscored non-shared clonotypes in generation probability. It was observed that 5% to 6% of naive CD4 clonotypes were shared across four donors.

The CDR3 sequence is 16 residues long. The V and J ends lost 2 bases and 3 bases respectively, with 14 bases between them. The germline V gene has CDR1 MNHNS and CDR2 SASEGT. Some clones are missing from TCRdb's copy, which holds only in-frame ones; the method was immunoSEQ multiplex PCR. The sample contains a few million clones, more than 85% of which appear only once. On this clone itself: The antigen is unknown.

The sequence was collected from a man younger than 35 in good health. Some clones in this sample may be carry-over from other donors' samples. The sequencing sample was made of naive CD4+ T cells from PBMCs. Sample subset: CD45RA+ positively selected. V usage is TRBV6-1 and J usage is TRBJ2-1; the D is unclear. The CDR3 sequence: CASSETAYHGYNEQFF. As DNA, the CDR3 is TGTGCCAGCAGTGAAACGGCCTACCATGGCTACAATGAGCAGTTCTTC.